The 13 T cell receptor beta chains below all came from one sample that was sequenced in a study of cytomegalovirus exposure and HLA in healthy donors (dated by TCRdb to the late 2010s). Libraries were built with the immunoSEQ multiplex PCR assay. A mixture of 60 forward primers for TCR Vbeta segments and 13 reverse primers for TCR Jbeta segments was used in the multiplex PCR. TCRdb holds this immuneACCESS table with in-frame rearrangements only. Some clones are missing; in checked studies, unresolved V genes explain under half, and the rest has no known cause. Recorded for this sample are 150,000 to 190,000 clones; roughly 80% of them occurred a single time. Around 1.5% of the sample rests with the top ten. Sequenced sample: PBMCs. Source of these receptors: a man aged 18 to 30 in good health and CMV-seronegative.

This clone turned up a few times. This chain links TRBV18 with TRBJ1-5; perhaps TRBD1 as D (5 bases). Trimming stripped 8 bases from V and 5 bases from J, with 13 bases between. CDR1 is KGHSH, CDR2 LQKENI, per germline. The CDR3 has 13 amino acids. CDR3 nucleotides: TGTGCCAGCGGGGGAAGGGAGGATCAGCCCCAGCATTTT. It is translated as CASGGREDQPQHF. The full variable domain, with the rest looked up from reference TRBV18 and TRBJ1-5, is NAGVMQNPRHLVRRRGQEARLRCSPMKGHSHVYWYRQLPEEGLKFMVYLQKENIIDESGMPKERFSAEFPKEGPSILRIQQVVRGDSAAYFCASGGREDQPQHFGDGTRLSIL.

The genes are TRBV27 and TRBJ2-1, with D uncertain. CDR3 size: 12 residues. CDR1 and CDR2 from the germline V gene are MNHEY and SMNVEV (reference sequence). V dropped 3 bases and J dropped 10 bases, with 10 bases sitting between them. The CDR3 DNA reads as TGTGCCAGCAGTTTCCGTGGGCCCGAGCAGTTCTTC. It codes for CASSFRGPEQFF.

The chain uses TRBV6-1 and TRBJ2-3, with 9 bases aligning to TRBD2. This CDR3 comprises 17 residues. Losses at the gene ends were 2 bases for V and 2 bases for J; bases not matched to a gene: 8. Germline CDR1 and CDR2: MNHNS and SASEGT. CDR3 sequence: CASSEPRLAGFTDTQYF. The CDR3 nucleotides read TGTGCCAGCAGTGAACCACGGCTAGCGGGATTCACAGATACGCAGTATTTT.

The chain combines TRBV11-2 with TRBJ2-3, with D possibly being TRBD1 (6 bases). The V end lost 7 bases, the J end lost 4 bases, and 18 bases lay between the germline ends. CDR1 and CDR2 (germline): SGHAT, FQNNGV. The CDR3 sequence is 15 residues long. DNA for the CDR3: TGTGCCAGCACACCGACAGGCGTGACAGCAGATACGCAGTATTTT. It specifies CASTPTGVTADTQYF.

The chain links TRBV6-1 to TRBJ1-1; unclear D gene. The CDR3 is made up of 13 amino acids. CDR1 is MNHNS and CDR2 is SASEGT in the germline V gene. Trimming pared 4 bases from V and 6 bases from J, leaving 12 bases between. CDR3 in amino acids: CASSGPQDSEAFF. The CDR3 DNA sequence: TGTGCCAGCAGTGGGCCTCAGGATTCTGAAGCTTTCTTT.

This clone is a singleton in its sample. This chain links TRBV5-6 with TRBJ2-4; 8 bases agree with TRBD2. Germline V gives CDR1 SGHDT, CDR2 YYEEEE. This CDR3 comprises 18 residues. J gave up 0 bases and V 4 bases, and 12 bases lay outside the gene matches. CDR3 loop: CASSPPEVAGLAKNIQYF. Written as DNA, the CDR3 is TGTGCCAGCAGCCCCCCGGAGGTAGCGGGACTAGCCAAAAACATTCAGTACTTC.

The chain combines TRBV6-1 with TRBJ2-1; D is possibly TRBD2 (6 bases). Deletions cut 7 bases from V and 5 bases from J, with 18 bases between. Per germline, CDR1 MNHNS and CDR2 SASEGT. The CDR3 extends over 15 amino acids. CDR3 sequence reads: CASKAGHLNHNEQFF. The CDR3 DNA reads TGTGCCAGCAAAGCGGGCCACCTTAACCACAATGAGCAGTTCTTC.

V gene TRBV7-6 combines with J gene TRBJ2-7; tentative D call: TRBD1 (6 bases). The CDR3 is 14 amino acids. Trimming cost V 5 bases and J 5 bases, with 16 bases left between them. Looked up from germline, CDR1 is SGHVS and CDR2 is FNYEAQ. CDR3 sequence (DNA): TGTGCCAGCAGCGAAGACAGGTATGCCCACGAGCAGTACTTC. Translated, it gives CASSEDRYAHEQYF.

The V gene is TRBV4-1, the J gene TRBJ2-2, with D possibly matching TRBD1 (5 bases). This CDR3 region has 14 residues. Deletions cut 1 base from V and 7 bases from J, with 10 bases between. Germline-derived CDR1 and CDR2 are MGHRA and YSYEKL. The CDR3 here is CASSQVGVNGELFF. DNA for the CDR3: TGCGCCAGCAGCCAAGTAGGGGTTAACGGGGAGCTGTTTTTT.

In this sample, this clone turned up a few times. V is TRBV7-2 and J is TRBJ2-1; 12 bases map to TRBD2. Trimming removed 5 bases from V and 3 bases from J; junction bases left unmatched: 11. The CDR3 sequence is 18 residues long. Germline V lookup: CDR1 SGHTA, CDR2 FQGNSA. The CDR3 nucleotides read TGTGCCAGCAGCCGTCCCCCCTTGACTAGCGGGAGCTACAATGAGCAGTTCTTC. Its protein is CASSRPPLTSGSYNEQFF.

In this sample, this clone turned up once. The chain joins TRBV19 to TRBJ2-3; TRBD2 matches 12 bases. The V gene end was trimmed by 3 bases and the J gene end by 0 bases; junction bases not matched to a gene: 7. The CDR3 covers 18 residues. Germline lookup yields CDR1 LNHDA and CDR2 SQIVND (reference sequence). DNA of the CDR3: TGTGCCAGTAGTATGGGGCTAGCGGGAGGGCGCAGCACAGATACGCAGTATTTT. Protein product: CASSMGLAGGRSTDTQYF.

The genes are TRBV20-1 and TRBJ1-1; D gene unclear. Germline V CDR1 and CDR2: DFQATT, SNEGSKA (reference sequence). Trimming left V 3 bases short and J 3 bases short, with 5 bases between. CDR3 size: 11 residues. The CDR3 is CSASHYTEAFF. The CDR3 bases are TGCAGTGCTAGCCACTACACTGAAGCTTTCTTT.

The sample holds a few counts of this clone. The CDR3 here is CASSPGQGPNYEQYF. CDR3 sequence (DNA): TGCGCCAGCAGCCCCGGACAGGGTCCAAACTACGAGCAGTACTTC. The chain employs TRBV4-1 and TRBJ2-7, with 8 positions matching TRBD1. The J segment lost 3 bases and the V segment lost 4 bases, leaving 8 bases of the junction unmatched. This CDR3 has 15 residues. Germline V CDR1 and CDR2: MGHRA, YSYEKL.